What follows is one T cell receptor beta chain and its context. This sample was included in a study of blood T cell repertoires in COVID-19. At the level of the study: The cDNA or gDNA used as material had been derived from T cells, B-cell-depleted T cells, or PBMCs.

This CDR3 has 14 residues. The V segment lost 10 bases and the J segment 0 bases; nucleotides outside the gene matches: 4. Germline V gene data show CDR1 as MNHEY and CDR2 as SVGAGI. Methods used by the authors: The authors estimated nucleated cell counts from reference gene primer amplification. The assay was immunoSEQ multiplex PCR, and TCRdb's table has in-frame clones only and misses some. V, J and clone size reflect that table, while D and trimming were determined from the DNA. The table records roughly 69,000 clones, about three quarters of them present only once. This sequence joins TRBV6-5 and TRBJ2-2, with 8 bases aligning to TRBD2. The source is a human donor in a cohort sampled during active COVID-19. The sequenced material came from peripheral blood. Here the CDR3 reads CATKRGPNTGELFF. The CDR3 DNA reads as TGTGCCACTAAGCGGGGGCCGAACACCGGGGAGCTGTTTTTT.